A selection of T cell receptor beta chains follows, all from one sample in a study of blood T cell repertoires in COVID-19. The repertoire was sequenced with immunoSEQ multiplex PCR; TCRdb's copy has only in-frame clones and lacks some. The sample consists of 140,000 or so clones, more than 60% of them appearing once. The sequenced sample was peripheral blood. Receptors were obtained from a man aged 50-59 years with acute or convalescent COVID-19. The CDR3 runs from the conserved cysteine through the conserved F or W. A D gene is named only where the DNA matches it firmly. For some rows the clone size is stated as once, few or many, or as a class when expanded; others skip it.

j_call: TRBJ1-5
v_call: TRBV6-5
clone_size: -
d_call: TRBD1
cdr3_nt: TGTGCCAGCTTCGGGACAGGGGAAAGCAATCAGCCCCAGCATTTT
cdr3_aa: CASFGTGESNQPQHF

j_call: TRBJ1-1
v_call: TRBV29-1
clone_size: -
d_call: -
cdr3_nt: TGCAGCGTAGGACAGTTGAACACTGAAGCTTTCTTT
cdr3_aa: CSVGQLNTEAFF

j_call: TRBJ1-1
v_call: TRBV10-1
clone_size: few
d_call: -
cdr3_nt: TGCGCCAGCAGTGAGTCTCGGTGGGACTTTGAAGCTTTCTTT
cdr3_aa: CASSESRWDFEAFF

j_call: TRBJ1-1
v_call: TRBV27
clone_size: -
d_call: -
cdr3_nt: TGTGCCAGCAGCCAAAACAGGGATTTGAACACTGAAGCTTTCTTT
cdr3_aa: CASSQNRDLNTEAFF

j_call: TRBJ2-3
v_call: TRBV9
clone_size: -
d_call: TRBD2
cdr3_nt: TGTGCCAGCAGCGTTACTAGCGGGTTACCCACAGATACGCAGTATTTT
cdr3_aa: CASSVTSGLPTDTQYF

j_call: TRBJ2-3
v_call: TRBV2
clone_size: -
d_call: TRBD2
cdr3_nt: TGTGCCAGCAGCCGAATAGCGGGGGCGAGCACAGATACGCAGTATTTT
cdr3_aa: CASSRIAGASTDTQYF

j_call: TRBJ1-4
v_call: TRBV3-1/TRBV3-2
clone_size: -
d_call: -
cdr3_nt: TGTGCCAGCAGCCCGTTCAGGGGTAATGAAAAACTGTTTTTT
cdr3_aa: CASSPFRGNEKLFF

j_call: TRBJ1-3
v_call: TRBV7-6
clone_size: -
d_call: -
cdr3_nt: TGTGCCAGCACCCAACACCCGGAGGGACGTAGAGGAAACACCATATATTTT
cdr3_aa: CASTQHPEGRRGNTIYF

j_call: TRBJ2-5
v_call: TRBV6-5
clone_size: -
d_call: -
cdr3_nt: TGTGCCAGCAAAATAGCCGGGGAGACCCAGTACTTC
cdr3_aa: CASKIAGETQYF

j_call: TRBJ1-2
v_call: TRBV20-1
clone_size: -
d_call: -
cdr3_nt: TGCAGTGCTCGGGATGGCTACACCTTC
cdr3_aa: CSARDGYTF

j_call: TRBJ2-3
v_call: TRBV7-3
clone_size: -
d_call: TRBD2
cdr3_nt: TGTGCCAGCAGCTTAAATCCAGCGGGGGGGCCAAATACGCAGTATTTT
cdr3_aa: CASSLNPAGGPNTQYF

j_call: TRBJ1-1
v_call: TRBV29-1
clone_size: -
d_call: TRBD1
cdr3_nt: TGCAGCGTTGCGGGTACAGGGGGCCTCGCTGAAGCTTTCTTT
cdr3_aa: CSVAGTGGLAEAFF

j_call: TRBJ2-1
v_call: TRBV6-4
clone_size: -
d_call: TRBD2
cdr3_nt: TGTGCCAGCAGTCCCGACGGAGCGGGGGCTAGCTCCTACAATGAGCAGTTCTTC
cdr3_aa: CASSPDGAGASSYNEQFF

j_call: TRBJ2-1
v_call: TRBV7-9
clone_size: -
d_call: TRBD2
cdr3_nt: TGTGCCAGCAGCAAAACAGCGGGGCCCTCCTACAATGAGCAGTTCTTC
cdr3_aa: CASSKTAGPSYNEQFF

j_call: TRBJ1-4
v_call: TRBV2
clone_size: -
d_call: TRBD1
cdr3_nt: TGTGCCAGCACCGAGACAGGGGGGCTAAAACTGTTTTTT
cdr3_aa: CASTETGGLKLFF

j_call: TRBJ2-7
v_call: TRBV4-1
clone_size: -
d_call: -
cdr3_nt: TGCGCCAGCAGCCTATCGGACAACTACGAGCAGTACTTC
cdr3_aa: CASSLSDNYEQYF

j_call: TRBJ2-2
v_call: TRBV25-1
clone_size: -
d_call: -
cdr3_nt: TGTGCCACCCGCGCGAACACCGGGGAGCTGTTTTTT
cdr3_aa: CATRANTGELFF

j_call: TRBJ2-1
v_call: TRBV4-2
clone_size: few
d_call: TRBD2
cdr3_nt: TGTGCCAGCAGCCAATTAGCGGGGGGGGCCTCAAATGAGCAGTTCTTC
cdr3_aa: CASSQLAGGASNEQFF

j_call: TRBJ2-7
v_call: TRBV24-1
clone_size: -
d_call: TRBD2
cdr3_nt: TGTGCCACCAGTGAGGTAGCGGGGTGGTATAAGCAGTACTTC
cdr3_aa: CATSEVAGWYKQYF

j_call: TRBJ1-5
v_call: TRBV6-5
clone_size: -
d_call: TRBD1
cdr3_nt: TGTGCCAGCAGTTATTCTGGACAGGATAATCAGCCCCAGCATTTT
cdr3_aa: CASSYSGQDNQPQHF

j_call: TRBJ1-5
v_call: TRBV6-1
clone_size: -
d_call: TRBD1
cdr3_nt: TGTGCCAGCAGTGCCCGAACCGGGACAGGGGACCAGCCCCAGCATTTT
cdr3_aa: CASSARTGTGDQPQHF

j_call: TRBJ2-5
v_call: TRBV2
clone_size: -
d_call: -
cdr3_nt: TGTGCCAGCAGTGAGGACAGCGATGGCAGAGAGACCCAGTACTTC
cdr3_aa: CASSEDSDGRETQYF

j_call: TRBJ2-7
v_call: TRBV10-3
clone_size: -
d_call: -
cdr3_nt: TGTGCCATCAGTTCTAAGCCTGGGCAGGCGGGGTCCTACGAGCAGTACTTC
cdr3_aa: CAISSKPGQAGSYEQYF

j_call: TRBJ2-1
v_call: TRBV5-6
clone_size: -
d_call: TRBD1
cdr3_nt: TGTGCCAGCAGCAACAGGGGAAGAATCGTCAATGAGCAGTTCTTC
cdr3_aa: CASSNRGRIVNEQFF

j_call: TRBJ2-7
v_call: TRBV19
clone_size: -
d_call: TRBD1
cdr3_nt: TGTGCCAGTAGAGGGACAGACCGATACGAGCAGTACTTC
cdr3_aa: CASRGTDRYEQYF

j_call: TRBJ2-3
v_call: TRBV3-1/TRBV3-2
clone_size: -
d_call: -
cdr3_nt: TGTGCCAGCAGCCCCTCCGGGGGAGGCACAGATACGCAGTATTTT
cdr3_aa: CASSPSGGGTDTQYF

j_call: TRBJ2-5
v_call: TRBV7-2
clone_size: -
d_call: -
cdr3_nt: TGTGCCAGCAGCTTAGTACAGCAAGAGACCCAGTACTTC
cdr3_aa: CASSLVQQETQYF

j_call: TRBJ1-4
v_call: TRBV18
clone_size: -
d_call: -
cdr3_nt: TGTGCCAGCTCACCAAGTAGCGATGAAAAACTGTTTTTT
cdr3_aa: CASSPSSDEKLFF

j_call: TRBJ2-7
v_call: TRBV5-1
clone_size: -
d_call: TRBD1
cdr3_nt: TGCGCCAGCAGCTGGACAGGGACCTACGAGCAGTACTTC
cdr3_aa: CASSWTGTYEQYF

j_call: TRBJ2-6
v_call: TRBV7-8
clone_size: -
d_call: -
cdr3_nt: TGTGCCAGCAGCCATGAGGGAACCGGGGCCAACGTCCTGACTTTC
cdr3_aa: CASSHEGTGANVLTF

j_call: TRBJ2-3
v_call: TRBV5-8
clone_size: -
d_call: -
cdr3_nt: TGTGCCAGCAGCAAAGGACAGATTCCCACAGATACGCAGTATTTT
cdr3_aa: CASSKGQIPTDTQYF

j_call: TRBJ1-1
v_call: TRBV30
clone_size: -
d_call: -
cdr3_nt: TGTGCCTGGAGTGCGACCATACAGGGGAACACTGAAGCTTTCTTT
cdr3_aa: CAWSATIQGNTEAFF

j_call: TRBJ1-1
v_call: TRBV24-1
clone_size: -
d_call: -
cdr3_nt: TGTGCCACCATGGGGGGGGGATCCCCTGAAGCTTTCTTT
cdr3_aa: CATMGGGSPEAFF

j_call: TRBJ1-5
v_call: TRBV5-8
clone_size: -
d_call: -
cdr3_nt: TGTGCCAGCAGCTTAGGAAGTGGGGGGGGGTGGCAGCCCCAGCATTTT
cdr3_aa: CASSLGSGGGWQPQHF

j_call: TRBJ1-2
v_call: TRBV9
clone_size: once
d_call: TRBD1
cdr3_nt: TGTGCCAGCAGCCCAGACAGGGACTATGGCTACACCTTC
cdr3_aa: CASSPDRDYGYTF

j_call: TRBJ2-2
v_call: TRBV15
clone_size: -
d_call: -
cdr3_nt: TGTGCCACCAGCAGGATAGGGGCAGGATTGAACACCGGGGAGCTGTTTTTT
cdr3_aa: CATSRIGAGLNTGELFF

j_call: TRBJ2-5
v_call: TRBV6-5
clone_size: -
d_call: TRBD1
cdr3_nt: TGTGCCAGCAGATCCGGGACAGGGGGCGGGGAGACCCAGTACTTC
cdr3_aa: CASRSGTGGGETQYF

j_call: TRBJ1-1
v_call: TRBV5-1
clone_size: -
d_call: -
cdr3_nt: TGCGCCAGCAGCCCGAACAGTGCGAACACTGAAGCTTTCTTT
cdr3_aa: CASSPNSANTEAFF

j_call: TRBJ2-3
v_call: TRBV10-1
clone_size: -
d_call: -
cdr3_nt: TGCGCCAGCAGTGAGTCGGGGGGAGCTAGCACAGATACGCAGTATTTT
cdr3_aa: CASSESGGASTDTQYF

j_call: TRBJ1-4
v_call: TRBV6-5
clone_size: -
d_call: TRBD1
cdr3_nt: TGTGCCAGCAGTTACTCCTTCGGCAGGGGGGAAAAACTGTTTTTT
cdr3_aa: CASSYSFGRGEKLFF

j_call: TRBJ1-2
v_call: TRBV27
clone_size: -
d_call: -
cdr3_nt: TGTGCCAGCAGTTTATCGGAGGGTTATGGCTACACCTTC
cdr3_aa: CASSLSEGYGYTF

j_call: TRBJ2-3
v_call: TRBV13
clone_size: -
d_call: TRBD2
cdr3_nt: TGTGCCAGCAGCCCAACAGCGGGGGACCGCACAGATACGCAGTATTTT
cdr3_aa: CASSPTAGDRTDTQYF

j_call: TRBJ1-5
v_call: TRBV2
clone_size: -
d_call: -
cdr3_nt: TGTGCCAGCACTACGGGATCCACGAATCAGCCCCAGCATTTT
cdr3_aa: CASTTGSTNQPQHF

j_call: TRBJ2-2
v_call: TRBV5-1
clone_size: -
d_call: TRBD1
cdr3_nt: TGCGCCAGCAGCATCGGACAGGGGGCCCGGGAGCTGTTTTTT
cdr3_aa: CASSIGQGARELFF

j_call: TRBJ2-1
v_call: TRBV29-1
clone_size: -
d_call: -
cdr3_nt: TGCAGCGTTGAAGCCCCGGCGGGGTTATACAATGAGCAGTTCTTC
cdr3_aa: CSVEAPAGLYNEQFF

j_call: TRBJ1-5
v_call: TRBV7-8
clone_size: -
d_call: TRBD1
cdr3_nt: TGTGCCAGCAGCTTAGGGGACAGGGATCAGCCCCAGCATTTT
cdr3_aa: CASSLGDRDQPQHF

j_call: TRBJ1-2
v_call: TRBV6-5
clone_size: -
d_call: TRBD1
cdr3_nt: TGTGCCATCCGGGACAGGGTCCGCTATGGCTACACCTTC
cdr3_aa: CAIRDRVRYGYTF

j_call: TRBJ1-6
v_call: TRBV6-1
clone_size: -
d_call: TRBD1
cdr3_nt: TGTGCCAGCAGTGAAGTAGCAGGACAGGGAAGTTCACCCCTCCACTTT
cdr3_aa: CASSEVAGQGSSPLHF

j_call: TRBJ1-2
v_call: TRBV6-5
clone_size: -
d_call: TRBD1
cdr3_nt: TGTGCCAGCAGTTACTCGCCGGGACAGGGATATGGCTACACCTTC
cdr3_aa: CASSYSPGQGYGYTF